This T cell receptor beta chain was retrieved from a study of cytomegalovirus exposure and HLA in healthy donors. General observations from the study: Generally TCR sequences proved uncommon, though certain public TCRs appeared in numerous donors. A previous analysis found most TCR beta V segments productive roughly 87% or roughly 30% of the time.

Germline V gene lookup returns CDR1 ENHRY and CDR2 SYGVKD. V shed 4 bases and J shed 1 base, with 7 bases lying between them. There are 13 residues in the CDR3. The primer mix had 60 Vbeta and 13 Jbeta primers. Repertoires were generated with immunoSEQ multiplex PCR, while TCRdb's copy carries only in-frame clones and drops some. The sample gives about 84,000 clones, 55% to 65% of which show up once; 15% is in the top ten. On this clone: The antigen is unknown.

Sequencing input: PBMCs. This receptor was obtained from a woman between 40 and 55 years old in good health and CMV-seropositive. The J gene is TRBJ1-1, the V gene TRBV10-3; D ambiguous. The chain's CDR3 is CAISVAGNTEAFF. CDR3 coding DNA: TGTGCCATCAGTGTCGCCGGGAACACTGAAGCTTTCTTT.